Listed below are T cell receptor beta chains from one sample, sequenced in a study of T cell responses to AZD1222 COVID-19 vaccine. Profiled with immunoSEQ multiplex PCR; TCRdb holds only in-frame clones, not every one. Here the sample spans 150,000 or so clones, more than 70% being singletons. The sample consisted of peripheral blood, taken on day 0 of AZD1222 vaccination. These receptors came from an adult in good health. Both conserved end residues are part of each CDR3. D genes are given only for firm matches. The listing skips clone size in some rows; elsewhere it reads once, few, many or a size class.

>TRBJ1-2|.|.|TRBV3-1/TRBV3-2
TGTGCCAGCAGCCAAGATGGCCGGGCGGGGGCGGACTATGGCTACACCTTC
CASSQDGRAGADYGYTF
>TRBJ1-2|.|.|TRBV9
TGTGCCAGCAGCGTAGCGCAGGGCTACTATGGCTACACCTTC
CASSVAQGYYGYTF
>TRBJ2-1|.|.|TRBV4-3
TGCGCCAGCAGCCATTTTTCCACGGGGGTCAATGAGCAGTTCTTC
CASSHFSTGVNEQFF
>TRBJ1-2|.|.|TRBV6-2/TRBV6-3
TGTGCCAGCAGTTACTCGGACCTCTACACCTTC
CASSYSDLYTF
>TRBJ2-5|.|.|TRBV30
TGTGCCTGGAGTGCCGCCCTTTGGTCGTTAGCGACCCAAGAGACCCAGTACTTC
CAWSAALWSLATQETQYF
>TRBJ2-5|.|once|TRBV4-2
TGTGCCAGCAGCCAAGAAGGGGGGCGGGAGACCCAGTACTTC
CASSQEGGRETQYF
>TRBJ2-7|TRBD1|.|TRBV19
TGTGCCAGCGAGGGACAGGGCCTTGGGGAGCAGTACTTC
CASEGQGLGEQYF
>TRBJ2-1|TRBD2|.|TRBV5-1
TGCGCCAGCAGCTTAGAGACTAGCGTTACTGAGCAGTTCTTC
CASSLETSVTEQFF
>TRBJ1-2|.|.|TRBV28
TGTGCCAGCACGACAAGTGTTAGGATTTACTATGGCTACACCTTC
CASTTSVRIYYGYTF
>TRBJ2-2|.|.|TRBV5-4
TGTGCCAGCGGAGGGCGTAAGGGGACCGGGGAGCTGTTTTTT
CASGGRKGTGELFF
>TRBJ1-1|.|once|TRBV7-3
TGTGCCAGCAGCCCTAACGGGTGGCACACAGACACGAACACTGAAGCTTTCTTT
CASSPNGWHTDTNTEAFF
>TRBJ2-5|TRBD1|.|TRBV5-5
TGTGCCAGCAGCAACCGGGACAGGGGAACGGAGACCCAGTACTTC
CASSNRDRGTETQYF
>TRBJ1-4|TRBD1|.|TRBV4-1
TGCGCCAGCAGCTTTGCCGGGACAGGTGATGAAAAACTGTTTTTT
CASSFAGTGDEKLFF
>TRBJ1-5|.|.|TRBV12-3/TRBV12-4
TGTGCCAGCACCCAGAGGAGCAATCAGCCCCAGCATTTT
CASTQRSNQPQHF
>TRBJ1-1|.|.|TRBV6-2/TRBV6-3
TGTGCCAGCAGTTCGGGAGGCACTGAAGCTTTCTTT
CASSSGGTEAFF
>TRBJ1-5|TRBD1|once|TRBV5-4
TGTGCCAGCAGCCCGCTTCCGGGACAGGGGGCCCAGCCCCAGCATTTT
CASSPLPGQGAQPQHF
>TRBJ2-1|TRBD2|.|TRBV7-3
TGTGCCAGCAGCACGCTAGCGGGAGAGAGACATGAGCAGTTCTTC
CASSTLAGERHEQFF
>TRBJ2-1|TRBD2|.|TRBV4-3
TGCGCCAGCAGCCAAGTTGGGAGAGTCTTAGCGGGAGGGGATGAGCAGTTCTTC
CASSQVGRVLAGGDEQFF
>TRBJ2-7|.|once|TRBV7-2
TGTGCCAGCAGCTTAGCTTCGGATAGCTCCTACGAGCAGTACTTC
CASSLASDSSYEQYF
>TRBJ1-2|.|.|TRBV19
TGTGCCAGTAGTATGGGGGCTTCCTATGGCTACACCTTC
CASSMGASYGYTF
>TRBJ2-5|TRBD2|.|TRBV7-8
TGTGCCAGCAATCGACTAGCTGAGACCCAGTACTTC
CASNRLAETQYF
>TRBJ1-2|.|.|TRBV27
TGTGCCAGCAGTCCAAACAGGGACATATTAAACTATGGCTACACCTTC
CASSPNRDILNYGYTF
>TRBJ2-7|.|.|TRBV10-3
TGTGCCATCAGTGAGTCTGGGCAGGGGAATACCTACGAGCAGTACTTC
CAISESGQGNTYEQYF
>TRBJ2-1|.|.|TRBV21-1
TGTGCCAGCAGCAATGAGGTAGCAGCCTACAATGAGCAGTTCTTC
CASSNEVAAYNEQFF
>TRBJ1-5|TRBD1|.|TRBV18
TGTGCCAGCTCACTAGGACAGGGGGGCAATCAGCCCCAGCATTTT
CASSLGQGGNQPQHF
>TRBJ2-2|.|.|TRBV5-4
TGTGCCAGCAGCTCAGGGGGGGTAGTTGTCGGGGAGCTGTTTTTT
CASSSGGVVVGELFF
>TRBJ1-1|.|.|TRBV4-3
TGCGCCAGCAGCCAAGACCTCGCGCGATTGGGGGGCACTGAAGCTTTCTTT
CASSQDLARLGGTEAFF
>TRBJ2-2|.|.|TRBV21-1
TGTGCCAGCAGTCGGGGAGTCTCGGCGAACACCGGGGAGCTGTTTTTT
CASSRGVSANTGELFF
>TRBJ2-1|.|many|TRBV7-3
TGTGCCAGCAGCTCCTCGGGCGGCTACAATGAGCAGTTCTTC
CASSSSGGYNEQFF
>TRBJ2-5|.|.|TRBV24-1
TGTGCCACCAGTGCCCCCGGACAAGCCCGGACCCAGTACTTC
CATSAPGQARTQYF
>TRBJ2-2|.|.|TRBV14
TGTGCCAGCAGCCATAGGACAGCGAACACCGGGGAGCTGTTTTTT
CASSHRTANTGELFF
>TRBJ1-2|.|.|TRBV28
TGTGCCAGCAGCCTTACAGTCTATGGCTACACCTTC
CASSLTVYGYTF
>TRBJ2-1|.|.|TRBV6-2/TRBV6-3
TGTGCCAGCAGTTTCCGAAGCTCCTACAATGAGCAGTTCTTC
CASSFRSSYNEQFF
>TRBJ1-1|.|.|TRBV6-2/TRBV6-3
TGTGCCAGCAGTCTCTCGGCCGGGGGCACTGAAGCTTTCTTT
CASSLSAGGTEAFF
>TRBJ1-4|.|once|TRBV28
TGTGCCAGCATCGGGGGCGGGGGTGAAAAACTGTTTTTT
CASIGGGGEKLFF
>TRBJ2-7|TRBD1|.|TRBV6-2/TRBV6-3
TGTGCCAGCAGCCCTACCCCCGGGACAGGCTCCTACGAGCAGTACTTC
CASSPTPGTGSYEQYF
>TRBJ2-7|.|.|TRBV7-8
TGTGCCAGCAGCTTAGGGCAGGGTGTCTACGAGCAGTACTTC
CASSLGQGVYEQYF
>TRBJ1-2|.|.|TRBV5-6
TGTGCCAGCAGCTTTCCCGGGACGGCCTATGGCTACACCTTC
CASSFPGTAYGYTF
>TRBJ2-7|.|.|TRBV6-5
TGTGCCAGCAGTTACGGCAGGGGCGATTACGAGCAGTACTTC
CASSYGRGDYEQYF
>TRBJ1-5|TRBD1|.|TRBV7-2
TGTGCCAGCAGCTTAGAAGGACAGGGTAATGGCAATCAGCCCCAGCATTTT
CASSLEGQGNGNQPQHF
>TRBJ2-1|TRBD2|once|TRBV11-3
TGTGCCAGCAGCTTGACGGGACTAGCGGGAGCCTACAATGAGCAGTTCTTC
CASSLTGLAGAYNEQFF
>TRBJ2-5|.|.|TRBV28
TGTGCCAGCAGTTTAGGTAGGGCATCCAGAAAGAGAGAGACCCAGTACTTC
CASSLGRASRKRETQYF
>TRBJ2-7|TRBD2|.|TRBV19
TGTGCCAGTAGTGGACTAGCGGGAGGCCGAATCGTAGCCTACGAGCAGTACTTC
CASSGLAGGRIVAYEQYF
>TRBJ2-7|TRBD1|medium-sized|TRBV2
TGTGCCAGCAGTTCCGGACAGGGGGTTTCCTACGAGCAGTACTTC
CASSSGQGVSYEQYF
>TRBJ2-5|TRBD2|.|TRBV10-3
TGTGCCATCAGTGAGTCGAGGTCCGGGACTAGCCTGATCTTAGAGACCCAGTACTTC
CAISESRSGTSLILETQYF
>TRBJ2-7|TRBD1|.|TRBV7-2
TGTGCCAGCAGCACCTGGACAGGACCCTACGAGCAGTACTTC
CASSTWTGPYEQYF
>TRBJ1-5|.|.|TRBV5-8
TGTGCCAGCAGCTTCGGATGGGGGGCTCAGCCCCAGCATTTT
CASSFGWGAQPQHF
>TRBJ1-5|.|.|TRBV28
TGTGCCAGCAGTTCATACGGGTCTTTTCAGCCCCAGCATTTT
CASSSYGSFQPQHF
>TRBJ1-6|TRBD1|.|TRBV2
TGTGCCAGCAGTTGGGGACAGAGCTATAATTCACCCCTCCACTTT
CASSWGQSYNSPLHF
>TRBJ1-5|.|.|TRBV5-4
TGTGCCAGCAGCTTGGGGGGGCGGGATCAGCCCCAGCATTTT
CASSLGGRDQPQHF
>TRBJ1-1|.|.|TRBV3-1/TRBV3-2
TGTGCCAGCAGCCAAGGGGTCAGAAACACTGAAGCTTTCTTT
CASSQGVRNTEAFF
>TRBJ2-7|.|.|TRBV2
TGTGCCAGCACCCCGGGCTACGAGCAGTACTTC
CASTPGYEQYF
>TRBJ2-3|TRBD1|.|TRBV7-9
TGTGCCAGCAGCCCGCCCCTATGGGGACAGAGGGCCACAGATACGCAGTATTTT
CASSPPLWGQRATDTQYF
>TRBJ2-1|TRBD2|.|TRBV27
TGTGCCAGCTTTCTAGCGGGAGCTACTCCGGGGAATGAGCAGTTCTTC
CASFLAGATPGNEQFF
>TRBJ1-1|TRBD1|once|TRBV5-1
TGCGCCAGCAGTTACAGGACAGGGGTGAACACTGAAGCTTTCTTT
CASSYRTGVNTEAFF
>TRBJ2-1|.|.|TRBV7-8
TGTGCCAGCAGCCCCGGGAGCTTAGCCGGCGATGAGCAGTTCTTC
CASSPGSLAGDEQFF
>TRBJ2-1|TRBD2|.|TRBV3-1/TRBV3-2
TGTGCCAGCAGCCCCCCAACACTAGCGGGGGTATACAATGAGCAGTTCTTC
CASSPPTLAGVYNEQFF
>TRBJ2-1|TRBD2|.|TRBV5-1
TGCGCCAGCAGCAAGATGACTAGTGCGGGAGCGAATGAGCAGTTCTTC
CASSKMTSAGANEQFF
>TRBJ1-2|.|few|TRBV6-1
TGTGCCAGCAGTGAAGCGGGGGGGACTAACTATGGCTACACCTTC
CASSEAGGTNYGYTF